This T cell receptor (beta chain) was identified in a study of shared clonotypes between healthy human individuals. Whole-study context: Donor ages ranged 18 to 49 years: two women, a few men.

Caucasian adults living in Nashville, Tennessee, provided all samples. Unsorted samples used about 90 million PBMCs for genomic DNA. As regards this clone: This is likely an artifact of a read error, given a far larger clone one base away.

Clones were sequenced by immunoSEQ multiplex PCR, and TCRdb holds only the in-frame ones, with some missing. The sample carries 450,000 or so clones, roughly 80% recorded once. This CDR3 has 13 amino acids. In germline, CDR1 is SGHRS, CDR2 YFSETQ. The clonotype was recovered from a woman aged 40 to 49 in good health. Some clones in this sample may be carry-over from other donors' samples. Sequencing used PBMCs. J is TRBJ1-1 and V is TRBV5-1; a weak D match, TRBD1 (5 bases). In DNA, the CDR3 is TGCACCAGCAGCGCGGACACGTACACTGAAGCTTTCTTT. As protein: CTSSADTYTEAFF.